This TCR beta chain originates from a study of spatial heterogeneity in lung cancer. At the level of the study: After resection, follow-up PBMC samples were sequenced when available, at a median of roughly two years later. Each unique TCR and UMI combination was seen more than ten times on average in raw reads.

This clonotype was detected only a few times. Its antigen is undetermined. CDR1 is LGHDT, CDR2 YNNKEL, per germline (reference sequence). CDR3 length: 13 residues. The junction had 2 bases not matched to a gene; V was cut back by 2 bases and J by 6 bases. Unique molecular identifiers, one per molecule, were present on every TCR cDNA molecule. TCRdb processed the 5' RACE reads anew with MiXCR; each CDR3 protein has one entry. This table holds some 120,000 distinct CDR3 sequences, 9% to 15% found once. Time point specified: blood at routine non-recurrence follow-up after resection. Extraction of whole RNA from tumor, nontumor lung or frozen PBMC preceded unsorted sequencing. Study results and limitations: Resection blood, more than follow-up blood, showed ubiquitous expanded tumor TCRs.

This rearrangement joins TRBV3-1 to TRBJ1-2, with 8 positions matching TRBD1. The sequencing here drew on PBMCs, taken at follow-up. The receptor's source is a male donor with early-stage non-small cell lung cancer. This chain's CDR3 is CASSQRTGNGYTF. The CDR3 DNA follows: TGTGCCAGCAGCCAAAGGACAGGGAATGGCTACACCTTC.